Here is one T cell receptor beta chain with its context. Its cognate antigen is unknown. In the library, individual cDNA molecules carried attached unique molecular identifiers. TCRdb processed the 5' RACE reads anew with MiXCR; each CDR3 protein has one entry. The sample records 55,000 to 75,000 distinct CDR3 sequences, 8% to 10% being singletons. The data were taken from a study of early T cells in non-severe SARS-CoV-2 infection. Across the whole study: It was bulk RNA from unsorted whole blood that was sequenced, and the chains were unpaired.

The CDR3 totals 14 residues. V lost 1 base and J lost 0, with 6 bases in between. Study results and caveats: There was a bias toward anti-spike CD8 responses in VDJdb matching, which missed private and CD4 specificities.

The receptor was isolated from an adult who was a healthcare worker with PCR-confirmed SARS-CoV-2 infection or an uninfected control (not recorded which). The source material was whole blood. The J gene is TRBJ1-1, the V gene TRBV12-3 or TRBV12-4; D ambiguous. In DNA form, the CDR3 reads TGTGCCAGCAGTTTAGACAGACTGAACACTGAAGCTTTCTTT. Residues: CASSLDRLNTEAFF.